This T cell receptor (beta chain) was identified in a study of tissue T cells after allogeneic stem cell transplantation. Germline V gene data show CDR1 as MNHEY and CDR2 as SVGAGI. This CDR3 contains 11 residues. V lost 8 bases to trimming and J lost 8 bases; unmatched junction nucleotides: 5. This clone was seen more than once but under ten times. Sequencing used immunoSEQ multiplex PCR; TCRdb keeps in-frame clones, though not all of them. The sample yields 9,000 to 10,000 clones, 60% seen once. The sequenced sample was tissue from the jejunum, obtained at autopsy. V usage is TRBV6-5 and J usage is TRBJ2-7; 8 bases match TRBD1. This clonotype was obtained from a woman aged 18 to 49 with breast cancer. The CDR3 reads CASRTGYKQYF. Written as DNA, the CDR3 is TGTGCCAGCCGGACAGGGTACAAGCAGTACTTC.